This is a list of T cell receptor beta chains from one sample in a study of CD8 T cells in ankylosing spondylitis. Each CDR3 protein is one row after TCRdb ran MiXCR on the 5' RACE reads. Here the sample spans hundreds of thousands of distinct CDR3 sequences, 10% to 15% being singletons. The material sequenced was blood, either unsorted or a sorted T cell fraction (not recorded which). The receptors originated from a male donor with ankylosing spondylitis. Each CDR3 is given with its conserved first and last residue. The order of the fields is J gene, V gene, D gene, clone size, CDR3 protein, CDR3 DNA. D genes are given only for firm matches. Rows give clone size only sometimes, using once, few, many, or a class for an expanded clone.

TRBJ1-5,TRBV20-1,TRBD1,NA,CSAIERRGLGSNQPQHF,TGCAGTGCTATCGAGCGCAGGGGGTTGGGTAGCAATCAGCCCCAGCATTTT
TRBJ2-1,TRBV11-2,TRBD2,NA,CASSLRGYRLAGTSYNEQFF,TGTGCCAGCAGCTTACGGGGGTATCGACTAGCGGGTACCTCCTACAATGAGCAGTTCTTC
TRBJ2-3,TRBV9,NA,many,CASSVRVTDTQYF,TGTGCCAGCAGCGTAAGGGTGACAGATACGCAGTATTTT
TRBJ2-5,TRBV7-8,NA,few,CASSVRGSQETQYF,TGTGCCAGCAGCGTACGGGGCTCTCAAGAGACCCAGTACTTC
TRBJ2-1,TRBV28,NA,NA,CASSLFGGEQFF,TGTGCCAGCAGTTTATTTGGGGGTGAGCAGTTCTTC
TRBJ1-1,TRBV4-3,NA,few,CASSQGRWTEAFF,TGCGCCAGCAGCCAAGGGCGGTGGACTGAAGCTTTCTTT
TRBJ2-2,TRBV18,NA,NA,CASSPQGGVPGELFF,TGTGCCAGCTCACCACAAGGAGGGGTTCCCGGGGAGCTGTTTTTT
TRBJ2-5,TRBV11-2,NA,NA,CASSPFAGSETQYF,TGTGCCAGCAGCCCATTCGCGGGGTCAGAGACCCAGTACTTC
TRBJ2-1,TRBV20-1,TRBD2,few,CSARFTGGFDFVDEQFF,TGCAGTGCTAGATTTACGGGAGGGTTCGATTTTGTCGATGAGCAGTTCTTC
TRBJ2-1,TRBV28,NA,NA,CASSSVGGGQGNEQFF,TGTGCCAGCAGTAGTGTCGGAGGGGGCCAAGGTAATGAGCAGTTCTTC
TRBJ2-2,TRBV20-1,NA,NA,CSAGTTSNTGELFF,TGCAGTGCGGGGACGACATCGAACACCGGGGAGCTGTTTTTT
TRBJ2-7,TRBV5-1,TRBD1,many,CASSLTGDYEQYF,TGCGCCAGCAGCCTAACAGGGGACTACGAGCAGTACTTC
TRBJ2-7,TRBV7-2,NA,many,CASSLSQALSYEQYF,TGTGCCAGCAGCTTGAGTCAGGCTCTCTCCTACGAGCAGTACTTC
TRBJ1-3,TRBV5-5,NA,few,CASSLEPKNSGNTIYF,TGTGCCAGCAGCTTGGAACCTAAGAACTCTGGAAACACCATATATTTT
TRBJ2-7,TRBV7-2,TRBD1,few,CASSLRRDRVPYEQYF,TGTGCCAGCAGCTTAAGGCGGGACAGGGTACCCTACGAGCAGTACTTC
TRBJ2-3,TRBV6-5,NA,many,CASSYSRGTDTQYF,TGTGCCAGCAGTTACTCGAGGGGAACAGATACGCAGTATTTT
TRBJ2-1,TRBV11-3,TRBD2,few,CASNPLAGQYNEQFF,TGTGCCAGCAACCCACTAGCGGGGCAATACAATGAGCAGTTCTTC
TRBJ1-1,TRBV5-6,NA,few,CASSWDSWNTEAFF,TGTGCCAGCAGCTGGGACTCGTGGAACACTGAAGCTTTCTTT
TRBJ1-1,TRBV12-3/TRBV12-4,NA,NA,CASSQQGSSAEAFF,TGTGCCAGCAGTCAACAGGGAAGTAGCGCTGAAGCTTTCTTT
TRBJ2-7,TRBV7-8,NA,NA,CASSPMGFGEQYF,TGTGCCAGCAGTCCCATGGGGTTCGGCGAGCAGTACTTC
TRBJ2-5,TRBV20-1,NA,many,CSASQQETQYF,TGCAGTGCTAGCCAGCAAGAGACCCAGTACTTC
TRBJ1-5,TRBV20-1,NA,many,CSANRDSNQPQHF,TGCAGTGCTAACAGAGATAGCAATCAGCCCCAGCATTTT
TRBJ1-1,TRBV5-1,NA,few,CASSLASVITEAFF,TGCGCCAGCAGCTTGGCCTCAGTGATCACTGAAGCTTTCTTT
TRBJ2-1,TRBV4-3,TRBD2,NA,CASSQDRAGGVVEQFF,TGCGCCAGCAGCCAAGATAGAGCGGGAGGAGTGGTTGAGCAGTTCTTC
TRBJ1-2,TRBV7-2,NA,many,CASSPNRIDGYTF,TGTGCCAGCAGCCCAAACAGGATAGATGGCTACACCTTC
TRBJ2-7,TRBV11-3,NA,NA,CASSPYGSFEQYF,TGTGCCAGCAGCCCCTACGGGAGTTTCGAGCAGTACTTC
TRBJ1-1,TRBV20-1,TRBD1,few,CSARDADRLNTEAFF,TGCAGTGCTAGAGATGCGGACAGGCTGAACACTGAAGCTTTCTTT
TRBJ2-2,TRBV7-6,TRBD2,few,CASSRLAGKTGELFF,TGTGCCAGCAGTAGGCTAGCGGGAAAAACCGGGGAGCTGTTTTTT
TRBJ2-3,TRBV7-2,TRBD2,NA,CASSLRLAGGLKDTQYF,TGTGCCAGCAGCTTACGTCTAGCGGGGGGGCTCAAAGATACGCAGTATTTT
TRBJ2-7,TRBV6-1,TRBD1,NA,CASSETLGTGIYEQYF,TGTGCCAGCAGTGAGACATTGGGGACAGGGATCTACGAGCAGTACTTC
TRBJ2-2,TRBV29-1,NA,NA,CSVRQISTGELFF,TGCAGCGTTAGACAGATTAGCACCGGGGAGCTGTTTTTT
TRBJ2-1,TRBV5-1,TRBD2,few,CASSIAGTTYNEQFF,TGCGCCAGCAGCATTGCCGGGACTACCTACAATGAGCAGTTCTTC
TRBJ1-1,TRBV28,TRBD1,many,CAAFDRAAFF,TGTGCCGCCTTCGACAGGGCCGCTTTCTTT
TRBJ2-7,TRBV7-9,NA,NA,CASSLSPDYEQYF,TGTGCCAGCAGCTTAAGTCCAGACTACGAGCAGTACTTC
TRBJ2-2,TRBV12-5,TRBD2,NA,CASGLGFSGGPTGELFF,TGTGCTAGTGGTTTGGGCTTTAGCGGGGGGCCCACCGGGGAGCTGTTTTTT
TRBJ2-1,TRBV18,TRBD2,few,CASSLLTTSGLYNEQFF,TGTGCCAGCTCACTATTGACGACTAGCGGTTTATACAATGAGCAGTTCTTC
TRBJ2-1,TRBV5-1,TRBD2,few,CASSTGLVLPYNEQFF,TGCGCCAGCAGCACTGGACTAGTTCTGCCCTACAATGAGCAGTTCTTC
TRBJ2-1,TRBV7-2,TRBD2,NA,CASSRLALSSYNEQFF,TGTGCCAGCAGCCGACTAGCCTTGAGCTCCTACAATGAGCAGTTCTTC
TRBJ1-5,TRBV24-1,NA,NA,CATSDFRGHQPQHF,TGTGCCACCAGTGATTTTCGGGGTCATCAGCCCCAGCATTTT
TRBJ2-7,TRBV7-9,NA,NA,CASSLIGEQYF,TGTGCCAGCAGCTTAATCGGCGAGCAGTACTTC
TRBJ2-3,TRBV20-1,NA,NA,CSARAWTGSTDTQYF,TGCAGTGCTAGGGCGTGGACTGGAAGCACAGATACGCAGTATTTT
TRBJ2-7,TRBV7-8,TRBD2,few,CASSPKAGTPYEQYF,TGTGCCAGCAGCCCCAAAGCGGGGACCCCCTACGAGCAGTACTTC
TRBJ2-5,TRBV25-1,NA,NA,CASGTRDTLSIPETQYF,TGTGCCAGCGGAACTCGAGACACCCTCTCTATTCCAGAGACCCAGTACTTC
TRBJ2-3,TRBV28,NA,NA,CASRGTRKINTQYF,TGTGCCAGCAGAGGGACTCGGAAAATAAATACGCAGTATTTT
TRBJ2-7,TRBV7-9,NA,NA,CASSLAREGEQYF,TGTGCCAGCAGCTTAGCCAGGGAAGGGGAGCAGTACTTC
TRBJ2-7,TRBV24-1,TRBD1,NA,CATSDFGTGVYF,TGTGCCACCAGTGATTTTGGGACAGGGGTGTACTTC
TRBJ2-5,TRBV7-9,NA,NA,CASSLSRGFEETQYF,TGTGCCAGCAGCTTAAGCAGGGGATTCGAAGAGACCCAGTACTTC
TRBJ2-1,TRBV20-1,NA,NA,CSARAGEPYNEQFF,TGCAGTGCTAGAGCCGGTGAGCCCTACAATGAGCAGTTCTTC
TRBJ1-5,TRBV7-2,NA,few,CASSLVVKQPQHF,TGTGCCAGCAGCTTAGTCGTAAAACAGCCCCAGCATTTT
TRBJ1-1,TRBV11-1,NA,NA,CASSLVFGGYTEAFF,TGTGCCAGCAGCTTAGTTTTCGGAGGTTACACTGAAGCTTTCTTT
TRBJ2-5,TRBV4-1,TRBD2,few,CASSGSGGSIQETQYF,TGCGCCAGCAGCGGTAGCGGGGGTTCTATTCAAGAGACCCAGTACTTC